The 18 T cell receptor beta chains given below trace back to one sample, sequenced in a study of PD-1 blockade in classical Hodgkin lymphoma. Following autologous stem cell transplantation, relapse occurred in every patient, and exposure to brentuximab vedotin varied. Data came from immunoSEQ multiplex PCR; TCRdb stores just in-frame clones and leaves some out. The data show about 18,000 clones, with around 75% seen just once and roughly 19% held by the top ten. The sequences come from peripheral blood mononuclear cells (PBMCs), collected before the second cycle of nivolumab. The receptor source for this set is a human donor with classical Hodgkin lymphoma.

The V and J genes are TRBV9 and TRBJ2-1; D could derive from TRBD1 or TRBD2 (6 bases each). The CDR3 contains 14 residues. Trimming shortened V by 4 bases and J by 9 bases, and 17 bases separated the two germline ends. Germline assignment: CDR1 SGDLS and CDR2 YYNGEE. The CDR3 loop reads CASSPRPGAGEQFF. CDR3 nucleotides: TGTGCCAGCAGCCCCCGCCCGGGGGCCGGTGAGCAGTTCTTC.

The V and J genes are TRBV19 and TRBJ1-2; no definite D call. CDR3 size: 15 residues. V was clipped by 6 bases and J by 2 bases, with 16 bases between them. Germline CDR1 reads LNHDA; CDR2 reads SQIVND (reference sequence). This chain's CDR3 is CASRDSGGANYGYTF. The CDR3 nucleotides read TGTGCCAGTAGGGATTCGGGCGGCGCGAACTATGGCTACACCTTC.

This clone was observed a single time. The V call is TRBV7-9, the J call TRBJ1-2, with D unclear. The CDR3 has 14 residues. Trimming took off 2 bases at V and 6 bases at J, with 13 bases between the two ends. CDR1 and CDR2 from the germline V gene are SEHNR and FQNEAQ (reference sequence). CDR3 nucleotides: TGTGCCAGCAGCTTAAATGAGTTCGGGGATGGCTACACCTTC. Translated: CASSLNEFGDGYTF.

V gene TRBV5-1 combines with J gene TRBJ2-3; 12 bases are a match to TRBD2. Germline values: CDR1 SGHRS, CDR2 YFSETQ. This CDR3 comprises 16 residues. J lost 4 bases, V lost 4 bases, and 7 bases had no gene match. The CDR3 loop reads CASSQTSGGGPDTQYF. The CDR3 coding sequence is TGCGCCAGCAGCCAGACTAGCGGGGGAGGACCAGATACGCAGTATTTT. Complete variable domain (other parts from reference TRBV5-1 and TRBJ2-3): KAGVTQTPRYLIKTRGQQVTLSCSPISGHRSVSWYQQTPGQGLQFLFEYFSETQRNKGNFPGRFSGRQFSNSRSEMNVSTLELGDSALYLCASSQTSGGGPDTQYFGPGTRLTVL.

The chain links TRBV10-3 to TRBJ2-5; D unclear. This CDR3 has 13 residues. Per germline, CDR1 ENHRY and CDR2 SYGVKD. Trimming took 3 bases from V and 3 from J, leaving 8 bases between them. CDR3 amino acids: CAISDSPEETQYF. The CDR3 bases are TGTGCCATCAGTGATTCGCCAGAAGAGACCCAGTACTTC.

This chain joins TRBV7-2 and TRBJ1-5, with D perhaps matching TRBD1 (6 bases). V shed 5 bases and J shed 2 bases, with 10 bases lying between them. The CDR3 is made up of 14 amino acids. The germline V gene has CDR1 SGHTA and CDR2 FQGNSA. The CDR3 spells CASSLQGGNQPQHF. The CDR3 DNA is TGTGCCAGCAGCCTACAGGGAGGCAATCAGCCCCAGCATTTT.

This clone was observed a single time. This chain connects TRBV28 to TRBJ2-2, with D possibly TRBD2 on 5 matching bases. Germline V gene sequence: CDR1 MDHEN, CDR2 SYDVKM. The germline V and J ends were trimmed by 7 bases and 2 bases, with 11 bases remaining between them. This CDR3 comprises 14 residues. CDR3: CASIPGGNTGELFF. The CDR3, as DNA: TGTGCCAGCATTCCTGGAGGCAACACCGGGGAGCTGTTTTTT.

In its sample, this clone was seen once. This rearrangement joins TRBV6-1 to TRBJ2-5; the match to TRBD2 covers 11 bases. The V segment lost 2 bases and the J segment 5 bases; nucleotides outside the gene matches: 7. Germline lookup yields CDR1 MNHNS and CDR2 SASEGT. The CDR3 length is 16 residues. In DNA, the CDR3 is TGTGCCAGCAGTGAAATCCTAGCGGGGGGTGGGGAGACCCAGTACTTC. It encodes CASSEILAGGGETQYF.

V and J are TRBV10-3 and TRBJ2-3, with TRBD2 identical over 14 bases. V was pared by 4 bases and J by 4 bases, with 7 bases of the junction left unmatched. The CDR3 extends over 17 amino acids. Germline V CDR1 and CDR2: ENHRY, SYGVKD. CDR3 amino acids: CAISVTGTSGRPDTQYF. Written as DNA, the CDR3 is TGTGCCATCAGTGTAACCGGGACTAGCGGGAGACCAGATACGCAGTATTTT.

The V call is TRBV28, the J call TRBJ1-5, with D maybe TRBD1 (5 bases). V lost 6 bases, J lost 1 base, and 13 bases lay in between. The CDR3 totals 15 residues. In germline, CDR1 is MDHEN, CDR2 SYDVKM. CDR3 sequence: CASSMGQISNQPQHF. Written as DNA, the CDR3 is TGTGCCAGCAGCATGGGGCAGATCAGCAATCAGCCCCAGCATTTT.

This chain links TRBV18 with TRBJ2-7; D unresolved. The CDR3 runs to 13 residues. Germline values: CDR1 KGHSH, CDR2 LQKENI. V lost 3 bases and J lost 0, with 6 bases in between. The CDR3 DNA is TGTGCCAGCTCACCCGCAGCCTCCTACGAGCAGTACTTC. Protein product: CASSPAASYEQYF.

The chain employs TRBV4-1 and TRBJ2-2; TRBD1 aligns across 9 bases. J lost 6 bases, V lost 4 bases, and 3 bases had no gene match. Germline V gene sequence: CDR1 MGHRA, CDR2 YSYEKL. The CDR3 sequence is 14 residues long. The CDR3 nucleotides read TGCGCCAGCAGCCCGACAGGGGGATCCGGGGAGCTGTTTTTT. It specifies CASSPTGGSGELFF.

This clone was counted only a few times. The V call is TRBV20-1, the J call TRBJ1-1, with no clear D. Per the germline V gene, CDR1 is DFQATT and CDR2 is SNEGSKA (reference sequence). CDR3 length: 11 residues. Deletions cut 7 bases from V and 7 bases from J, with 13 bases between. The chain's CDR3 is CSGASGDEAFF. The CDR3 DNA sequence: TGCAGTGGTGCCTCGGGTGATGAAGCTTTCTTT.

This chain links TRBV2 with TRBJ2-1; TRBD2 aligns across 11 bases. Germline V lookup: CDR1 SNHLY, CDR2 FYNNEI. Unmatched junction bases numbered 3, after V lost 5 bases and J lost 3 bases. The CDR3 is 15 residues long. The CDR3 reads CASSKLAGDYNEQFF. CDR3 sequence (DNA): TGTGCCAGCAGTAAACTAGCGGGGGACTACAATGAGCAGTTCTTC.

This clone was observed a handful of times. The chain is built from TRBV29-1 and TRBJ2-6; D call uncertain. V was trimmed by 4 bases and J by 0 bases, leaving 10 bases between them. The CDR3 consists of 15 residues. Germline V gene sequence: CDR1 SQVTM, CDR2 ANQGSEA. CDR3 nucleotide sequence: TGCAGCGTTGTGAGACTTAGCTCTGGGGCCAACGTCCTGACTTTC. It yields the protein CSVVRLSSGANVLTF.

V is TRBV6-5 and J is TRBJ2-1; TRBD2 agrees at 11 bases. This CDR3 region has 14 residues. The trim removed 9 bases at V and 7 bases at J, leaving 8 bases unmatched. Looked up from germline, CDR1 is MNHEY and CDR2 is SVGAGI. CDR3: CASQTSGALNEQFF. CDR3 DNA: TGTGCCAGTCAGACTAGCGGGGCGTTAAATGAGCAGTTCTTC.

The rearrangement joins TRBV30 to TRBJ2-1, with a possible D match to TRBD1 (6 bases). The germline V gene encodes CDR1 GTSNPN and CDR2 SVGIG (reference sequence). V was trimmed by 0 bases and J by 7 bases, leaving 13 bases between them. This CDR3 region has 14 residues. CDR3: CAWSVVQGVNEQFF. CDR3 coding DNA: TGTGCCTGGAGTGTAGTACAGGGTGTGAATGAGCAGTTCTTC.

The rearrangement uses TRBV4-3 and TRBJ2-2; D not resolved. The CDR3 has 15 amino acids. V lost 4 bases to trimming and J lost 1 base, with 10 bases between them. CDR1 and CDR2 (germline): LGHNA, YSLEER. DNA of the CDR3: TGCGCCAGCAGCCTCTCATGGCGGAACACCGGGGAGCTGTTTTTT. It codes for CASSLSWRNTGELFF.